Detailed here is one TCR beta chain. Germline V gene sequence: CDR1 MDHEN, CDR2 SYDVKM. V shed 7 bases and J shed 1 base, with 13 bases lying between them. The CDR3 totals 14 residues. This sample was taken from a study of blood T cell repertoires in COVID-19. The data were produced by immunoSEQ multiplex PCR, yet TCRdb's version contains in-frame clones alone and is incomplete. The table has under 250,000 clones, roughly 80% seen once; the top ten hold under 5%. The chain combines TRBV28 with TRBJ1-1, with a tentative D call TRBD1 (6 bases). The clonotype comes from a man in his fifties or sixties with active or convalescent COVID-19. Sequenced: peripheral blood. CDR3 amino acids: CASISGTPNTEAFF. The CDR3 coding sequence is TGTGCCAGCATTTCCGGGACACCGAACACTGAAGCTTTCTTT.